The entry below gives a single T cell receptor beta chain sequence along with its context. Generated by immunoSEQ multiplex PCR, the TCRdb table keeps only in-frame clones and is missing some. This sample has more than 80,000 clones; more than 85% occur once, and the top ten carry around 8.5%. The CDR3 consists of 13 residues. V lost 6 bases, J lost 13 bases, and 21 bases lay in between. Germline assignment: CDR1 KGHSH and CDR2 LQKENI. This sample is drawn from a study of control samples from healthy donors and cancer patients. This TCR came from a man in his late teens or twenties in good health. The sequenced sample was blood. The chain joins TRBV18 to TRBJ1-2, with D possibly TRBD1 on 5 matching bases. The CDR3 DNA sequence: TGTGCCAGCTCCACAGCGGGGACCGCCGACTGCACCTTC. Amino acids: CASSTAGTADCTF.